A single sample gave rise to the 23 T cell receptor beta chains below, sequenced in a study of CD8 T cells in ankylosing spondylitis. TCRdb processed the 5' RACE reads anew with MiXCR; each CDR3 protein has one entry. This sample yields 150,000 to 200,000 distinct CDR3 sequences, of which about 20% are seen a single time; around 4% belongs to the top ten. Sequencing used blood, either unsorted or a sorted T cell fraction (not recorded which). These receptors originate from a male donor under 35 with ankylosing spondylitis or in good health (not recorded which).

This clonotype showed up many times. The chain couples TRBV30 to TRBJ2-7; 7 nucleotides match TRBD1. Trimming took 1 base from V and 7 from J; bases not matched to a gene: 4. CDR3 length: 12 amino acids. CDR1 is GTSNPN, CDR2 SVGIG, per germline (reference sequence). The DNA of the CDR3 is TGTGCCTGGAGTGCCGGGACAGCAGAGCAGTACTTC. Translated, it gives CAWSAGTAEQYF.

This clonotype was observed a handful of times. The chain links TRBV20-1 to TRBJ2-1, with a tentative D call TRBD2 (6 bases). The germline V gene has CDR1 DFQATT and CDR2 SNEGSKA (reference sequence). The CDR3 totals 16 residues. The ends were cut back, 2 bases at V and 5 bases at J, with 19 bases in the middle. The CDR3 is CSARRSTGLADNEQFF. CDR3 nucleotide sequence: TGCAGTGCTAGACGTAGTACGGGACTGGCCGACAATGAGCAGTTCTTC.

This clonotype appeared a single time. V is TRBV7-9 and J is TRBJ2-3, with D perhaps matching TRBD2 (5 bases). The germline gives CDR1 SEHNR, CDR2 FQNEAQ (reference sequence). There are 15 residues in the CDR3. V dropped 3 bases and J dropped 4 bases, with 14 bases sitting between them. DNA of the CDR3: TGTGCCAGCAGCTTCGGCGATATCGGGGCAGATACGCAGTATTTT. It yields the protein CASSFGDIGADTQYF. The whole variable domain, remainder taken from reference TRBV7-9 and TRBJ2-3, is DTGVSQNPRHKITKRGQNVTFRCDPISEHNRLYWYRQTLGQGPEFLTYFQNEAQLEKSRLLSDRFSAERPKGSFSTLEIQRTEQGDSAMYLCASSFGDIGADTQYFGPGTRLTVL.

This clonotype was seen many times. The CDR3 DNA is TGTGCCAGCAGCCAGCGGGTTAGCGGGAGTTCCGGAGGGCTGTTTTTT. This translates into CASSQRVSGSSGGLFF. The V and J genes are TRBV6-5 and TRBJ2-2; 9 bases map to TRBD2. V shed 6 bases and J 13 bases; nucleotides not matched to a gene: 18. The germline V gene has CDR1 MNHEY and CDR2 SVGAGI. The CDR3 spans 16 residues.

This clonotype was recorded a few times. This rearrangement joins TRBV21-1 to TRBJ2-3; TRBD1, the table's D call, lacks a check against the DNA. TRBV21-1 is classified as a pseudogene. The length of the CDR3 is 16 residues. The CDR3 is CASPPEGEWGRHTQYF. The DNA for the CDR3 is TGTGCCAGTCCCCCGGAGGGGGAGTGGGGTCGTCATACGCAGTATTTT.

In its sample, this clonotype was seen many times. This chain connects TRBV25-1 to TRBJ2-7; 12 bases line up with TRBD2. The CDR3 runs to 14 residues. Germline V lookup: CDR1 MGHDK, CDR2 SYGVNS. V shed 3 bases and J 5 bases; nucleotides not matched to a gene: 2. The CDR3 nucleotides read TGTGCCAGCAGTGAGCTAGCGGGAGGGAACGAGCAGTACTTC. The encoded protein is CASSELAGGNEQYF.

This clonotype was counted ten times or more. The chain uses TRBV2 and TRBJ2-1, with 12 nucleotides matching TRBD2. J was trimmed by 8 bases and V by 2 bases; bases with no gene match: 10. Germline V gene lookup returns CDR1 SNHLY and CDR2 FYNNEI. This CDR3 spans 17 amino acids. The CDR3 here is CASSELSSGRAEDEQFF. As DNA, the CDR3 is TGTGCCAGCAGTGAACTGTCTAGCGGGAGGGCCGAGGATGAGCAGTTCTTC.

This sequence joins TRBV27 and TRBJ2-3; D is uncertain. From germline, CDR1 is MNHEY and CDR2 SMNVEV (reference sequence). The CDR3 runs to 14 residues. With 1 base removed from V and 6 bases from J, the gap between germline ends came to 11 bases. The CDR3 nucleotides read TGTGCCAGCAGTTTATGGGTTGGGGTTGATACGCAGTATTTT. Protein: CASSLWVGVDTQYF.

This sequence joins TRBV29-1 and TRBJ2-1, with TRBD2 matching over 10 bases. CDR1 is SQVTM, CDR2 ANQGSEA, per germline. The ends lost 4 bases at V and 6 bases at J; junction bases unmatched: 9. The length of the CDR3 is 15 residues. The CDR3 spells CSVARLAGVPNEQFF. CDR3 DNA sequence: TGCAGCGTTGCCCGGCTAGCGGGAGTCCCCAATGAGCAGTTCTTC.

This clonotype was picked up many times. V is TRBV6-5 and J is TRBJ1-2, with a weak D call TRBD1 (5 bases). The CDR3 totals 14 residues. Germline CDR1 and CDR2: MNHEY and SVGAGI. V was cut by 0 bases and J by 6 bases, with 11 bases left in between. CDR3 sequence: CASSYSGQQNGYTF. CDR3 DNA sequence: TGTGCCAGCAGTTACTCGGGGCAGCAAAATGGCTACACCTTC.

Many counts were recorded for this clonotype. This chain uses TRBV18 with TRBJ2-7; D tentatively reads TRBD1 or TRBD2 (5 bases each). Trimming removed 0 bases at V and 7 bases at J, with 13 bases between. Germline CDR1 and CDR2: KGHSH and LQKENI. The CDR3 extends over 14 amino acids. CDR3 sequence (DNA): TGTGCCAGCTCACCACCGGGGCTAGCACTAGAGCAGTACGTC. It encodes CASSPPGLALEQYV.

This clonotype was detected many times. The genes are TRBV2 and TRBJ1-2; D gene ambiguous. Germline lookup yields CDR1 SNHLY and CDR2 FYNNEI. This CDR3 comprises 13 residues. The germline V and J ends were trimmed by 1 base and 6 bases, with 9 bases remaining between them. The CDR3 DNA is TGTGCCAGCAGTGAAGTGGTCTCTAATGGCTACACCTTC. Translating gives CASSEVVSNGYTF.

This clonotype was seen many times. The chain links TRBV29-1 to TRBJ2-1; the match to TRBD2 covers 7 bases. The CDR3 is made up of 13 amino acids. The V gene's germline CDR1 is SQVTM and CDR2 ANQGSEA. The V segment lost 2 bases and the J segment 3 bases; nucleotides outside the gene matches: 1. The CDR3 loop reads CSVELAVYNEQFF. CDR3 bases: TGCAGCGTTGAACTAGCGGTCTACAATGAGCAGTTCTTC.

This clonotype was counted many times. V is TRBV9 and J is TRBJ2-3, with TRBD1 identical over 9 bases. Germline V gives CDR1 SGDLS, CDR2 YYNGEE. There are 16 residues in the CDR3. The ends lost 0 bases at V and 3 bases at J; junction bases unmatched: 5. DNA for the CDR3: TGTGCCAGCAGCGTAGTTCCTGGACAGGGGACAGATACGCAGTATTTT. It encodes CASSVVPGQGTDTQYF.

At least ten counts were recorded for this clonotype. V is TRBV29-1 and J is TRBJ2-7, with 8 bases matching TRBD2. With V trimmed by 3 bases and J by 3 bases, 13 bases remained unmatched. The CDR3 totals 16 residues. CDR1 and CDR2 from the germline V gene are SQVTM and ANQGSEA. The CDR3 loop reads CSVDSGTGGQSYEQYF. DNA for the CDR3: TGCAGCGTTGATAGCGGTACGGGGGGGCAAAGCTACGAGCAGTACTTC.

This clonotype was recorded many times. The V and J genes are TRBV29-1 and TRBJ2-7; a possible D gene is TRBD1 (9 bases). Germline assignment: CDR1 SQVTM and CDR2 ANQGSEA. This CDR3 is built from 21 residues. V lost 1 base, J lost 4 bases, and 35 bases lay in between. The CDR3 coding sequence is TGCAGCGTTGAAGGCCAATTCGGGACAGGGAGTAGTAGCGGGAAGTTATACGAGCAGTACTTC. Translating it yields CSVEGQFGTGSSSGKLYEQYF.

This clonotype has ten or more counts. The rearrangement uses TRBV20-1 and TRBJ2-3, with D perhaps TRBD2 (7 bases). The CDR3 sequence is 15 residues long. Trimming stripped 5 bases from V and 6 bases from J, with 21 bases between. Germline CDR1 DFQATT, CDR2 SNEGSKA (reference sequence). The CDR3 loop is CSAPRGEGRGDTQYF. For the CDR3, the DNA is TGCAGTGCTCCGAGGGGGGAGGGCAGAGGTGATACGCAGTATTTT.

This sequence joins TRBV7-9 and TRBJ2-1, with D possibly being TRBD2 (6 bases). This CDR3 spans 16 amino acids. CDR1 SEHNR and CDR2 FQNEAQ come from the germline V gene (reference sequence). Trimming stripped 5 bases from V and 7 bases from J, with 21 bases between. This CDR3 reads CASSHLGDLAGNEQFF. CDR3 nucleotides: TGTGCCAGCAGCCATTTAGGGGACTTAGCAGGGAATGAGCAGTTCTTC.

This clonotype was seen more than once but under ten times. This rearrangement joins TRBV10-3 to TRBJ2-1, with D possibly TRBD1 on 5 matching bases. Germline CDR1 and CDR2: ENHRY and SYGVKD. The CDR3 is 13 residues long. Trimming removed 3 bases at V and 9 bases at J, with 12 bases between. This chain's CDR3 is CAISDPDSSEQFF. CDR3 DNA: TGTGCCATCAGTGACCCCGACAGTTCTGAGCAGTTCTTC.

This clonotype came up many times. J is TRBJ2-1 and V is TRBV27; D gene ambiguous. The CDR3 has 12 residues. The V and J ends lost 2 bases and 4 bases respectively, with 3 bases between them. CDR1 and CDR2 from the germline V gene are MNHEY and SMNVEV (reference sequence). The DNA of the CDR3 is TGTGCCAGCAGTTTAAATTACAATGAGCAGTTCTTC. Its protein product is CASSLNYNEQFF.

The table lists this clonotype with many counts. V is TRBV5-1 and J is TRBJ1-4; no clear D gene. The CDR3 runs to 13 residues. V gave up 2 bases and J gave up 8 bases, with 10 bases separating them. CDR1 SGHRS and CDR2 YFSETQ come from the germline V gene. The CDR3 is CASSFASDEKLFF. CDR3 DNA: TGCGCCAGCAGCTTTGCCTCCGACGAAAAACTGTTTTTT.

This clonotype was detected ten times or more. V usage is TRBV5-1 and J usage is TRBJ2-3; 7 bases are shared with TRBD1. Trimming at V came to 6 bases and at J to 0 bases, leaving 4 bases not matched to a gene. The CDR3 extends over 14 amino acids. The germline gives CDR1 SGHRS, CDR2 YFSETQ. The CDR3 region has the DNA TGCGCCAGCACGACAGGGTTAAGCACAGATACGCAGTATTTT. Translating gives CASTTGLSTDTQYF.

This chain uses TRBV7-9 with TRBJ1-1, with D tentatively TRBD1 (6 bases). The CDR3 length is 17 residues. Germline V lookup: CDR1 SEHNR, CDR2 FQNEAQ (reference sequence). Trimming removed 1 base at V and 1 base at J, with 16 bases between. The chain's CDR3 is CASSLDYYREKNTEAFF. CDR3 sequence (DNA): TGTGCCAGCAGCTTAGACTATTACAGGGAGAAGAACACTGAAGCTTTCTTT.